This paragraph reports one TCR beta chain. The antigen is undetermined. The sample is drawn from a study of cytomegalovirus exposure and HLA in healthy donors. General study results and limits: Earlier analysis found most TCR beta V segments productive about 90% or about 30% of the time. High specificity and sensitivity for cytomegalovirus status were reported for the classifier. Sequencing likely generated an artifact that appeared as a cluster of highly shared sequence variants.

PCR used 60 Vbeta primers and 13 Jbeta primers. The data were produced by immunoSEQ multiplex PCR, yet TCRdb's version contains in-frame clones alone and is incomplete. The table lists 110,000 to 150,000 clones, around three quarters of them singletons. The sample comprised PBMCs. The receptor comes from a woman in her late teens or twenties in good health and CMV-seropositive.

The CDR3 sequence is CASSLAQGDYEQYF. The CDR3 region has the DNA TGTGCCAGCAGCTTGGCGCAGGGGGACTACGAGCAGTACTTC. The J gene is TRBJ2-7, the V gene TRBV7-9; 7 bases match TRBD1. With 3 bases clipped from V and 3 bases from J, the junction kept 5 bases outside the gene matches. There are 14 residues in the CDR3. Per the germline V gene, CDR1 is SEHNR and CDR2 is FQNEAQ (reference sequence).